Below are 10 T cell receptor beta chains sequenced from a single sample in a study of T cell responses to AZD1222 COVID-19 vaccine. This table comes from immunoSEQ multiplex PCR, and its TCRdb copy is limited to in-frame clones, with some not included. The sample records 140,000 to 150,000 clones, about nine tenths being singletons. The sample was peripheral blood, taken on day 0 of AZD1222 vaccination. Every receptor here comes from an adult in good health.

The CDR3 protein is CASSLAQNSLHF. The CDR3 bases are TGTGCCAGCAGTTTAGCGCAGAACTCCCTCCACTTT. J is TRBJ1-6 and V is TRBV12-3 or TRBV12-4; no definite D call. The CDR3 runs 12 residues. V was cut by 0 bases and J by 14 bases, with 8 bases left in between.

The chain is built from TRBV6-5 and TRBJ2-7; D not certain. Trimming stripped 0 bases from V and 0 bases from J, with 6 bases between. Germline CDR1 and CDR2: MNHEY and SVGAGI. The CDR3 has 14 residues. The CDR3 protein is CASSYSMYSYEQYF. The CDR3 coding sequence is TGTGCCAGCAGTTACTCGATGTACTCCTACGAGCAGTACTTC.

The V and J genes are TRBV9 and TRBJ2-7; the D gene could be TRBD1 or TRBD2 (5 bases each). V lost 0 bases to trimming and J lost 4 bases, with 14 bases between them. Germline lookup yields CDR1 SGDLS and CDR2 YYNGEE. CDR3 length equals 15 residues. CDR3 residues: CASSVEGTDQYEQYF. The CDR3 nucleotides are TGTGCCAGCAGCGTAGAAGGGACCGACCAGTACGAGCAGTACTTC.

This sequence joins TRBV5-1 and TRBJ2-3, with 9 positions matching TRBD2. Per the germline V gene, CDR1 is SGHRS and CDR2 is YFSETQ. The trim removed 1 base at V and 6 bases at J, leaving 9 bases unmatched. The CDR3 spans 16 residues. The CDR3: CASSLRGGRAEDTQYF. The CDR3, as DNA: TGCGCCAGCAGCTTGAGGGGCGGGAGGGCCGAGGATACGCAGTATTTT.

This chain connects TRBV7-9 to TRBJ1-6; D perhaps matches TRBD1 (6 bases). This CDR3 has 13 amino acids. From germline, CDR1 is SEHNR and CDR2 FQNEAQ (reference sequence). V lost 4 bases, J lost 10 bases, and 11 bases lay in between. CDR3 in amino acids: CASSSGGLSPLHF. The CDR3 DNA is TGTGCCAGCAGCTCCGGGGGGCTCTCACCCCTCCACTTT.

The chain is built from TRBV5-1 and TRBJ1-6; maybe TRBD1 (6 bases). With 3 bases removed from V and 6 bases from J, the gap between germline ends came to 16 bases. This CDR3 region has 16 residues. In germline, CDR1 is SGHRS, CDR2 YFSETQ. The CDR3 DNA reads TGCGCCAGCAGCTGGGAGGGGGGACGTTTTAATTCACCCCTCCACTTT. Its protein product is CASSWEGGRFNSPLHF.

J is TRBJ1-2 and V is TRBV7-9; perhaps TRBD1 as D (5 bases). V was trimmed by 6 bases and J by 4 bases, leaving 21 bases between them. Germline V gene sequence: CDR1 SEHNR, CDR2 FQNEAQ (reference sequence). This CDR3 is built from 16 residues. Written as DNA, the CDR3 is TGTGCCAGCAGGATCCCTCCAGGGACGGCAGTCTATGGCTACACCTTC. Its protein product is CASRIPPGTAVYGYTF.

This clone rates as medium-sized. The rearrangement links TRBV19 to TRBJ1-5; D is ambiguous. Trimming cost V 2 bases and J 6 bases, with 14 bases left between them. Germline-derived CDR1 and CDR2 are LNHDA and SQIVND (reference sequence). The CDR3 covers 15 residues. CDR3 nucleotide sequence: TGTGCCAGTAGTATAACAGCGTCACCTTTTCAGCCCCAGCATTTT. It encodes CASSITASPFQPQHF.

This clone was seen only once. The chain employs TRBV12-5 and TRBJ1-1; D is undetermined. Between the trimmed V and J ends, which lost 6 bases and 0 bases, there was a span of 8 bases. The CDR3 has 13 amino acids. Germline V gives CDR1 LGHNT, CDR2 FRNRAP. In nucleotides, the CDR3 is TGTGCTAGTGGAACCCTCATGAACACTGAAGCTTTCTTT. Translated, it gives CASGTLMNTEAFF. Based on the CDR3 plus reference TRBV12-5 and TRBJ1-1, the full variable domain is DARVTQTPRHKVTEMGQEVTMRCQPILGHNTVFWYRQTMMQGLELLAYFRNRAPLDDSGMPKDRFSAEMPDATLATLKIQPSEPRDSAVYFCASGTLMNTEAFFGQGTRLTVV.

The chain couples TRBV25-1 to TRBJ2-3; D possibly corresponds to TRBD2 (7 bases). The germline gives CDR1 MGHDK, CDR2 SYGVNS. This CDR3 has 14 amino acids. V was shortened by 2 bases and J by 5 bases, with 11 bases between the two germline ends. CDR3 coding DNA: TGTGCCAGCAGTGAAAGGGGGACTATAGATACGCAGTATTTT. It codes for CASSERGTIDTQYF. The full variable domain, completed using reference TRBV25-1 and TRBJ2-3, is EADIYQTPRYLVIGTGKKITLECSQTMGHDKMYWYQQDPGMELHLIHYSYGVNSTEKGDLSSESTVSRIRTEHFPLTLESARPSHTSQYLCASSERGTIDTQYFGPGTRLTVL.